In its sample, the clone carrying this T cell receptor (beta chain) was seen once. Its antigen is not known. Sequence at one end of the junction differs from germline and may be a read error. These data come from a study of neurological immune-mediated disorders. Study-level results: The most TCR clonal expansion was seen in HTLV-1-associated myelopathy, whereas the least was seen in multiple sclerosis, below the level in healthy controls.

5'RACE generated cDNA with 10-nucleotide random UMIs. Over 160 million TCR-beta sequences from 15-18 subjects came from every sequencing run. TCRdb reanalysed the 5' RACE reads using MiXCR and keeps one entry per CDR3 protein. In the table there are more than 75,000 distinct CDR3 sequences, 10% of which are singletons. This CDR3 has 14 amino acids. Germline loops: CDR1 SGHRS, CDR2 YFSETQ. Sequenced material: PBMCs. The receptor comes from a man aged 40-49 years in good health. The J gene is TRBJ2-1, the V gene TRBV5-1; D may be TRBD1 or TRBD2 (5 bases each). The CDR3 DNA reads TGTGCCATCAGCTCCGGGACCCCGTCTGGTGAGCAGTTCTTC. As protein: CAISSGTPSGEQFF.